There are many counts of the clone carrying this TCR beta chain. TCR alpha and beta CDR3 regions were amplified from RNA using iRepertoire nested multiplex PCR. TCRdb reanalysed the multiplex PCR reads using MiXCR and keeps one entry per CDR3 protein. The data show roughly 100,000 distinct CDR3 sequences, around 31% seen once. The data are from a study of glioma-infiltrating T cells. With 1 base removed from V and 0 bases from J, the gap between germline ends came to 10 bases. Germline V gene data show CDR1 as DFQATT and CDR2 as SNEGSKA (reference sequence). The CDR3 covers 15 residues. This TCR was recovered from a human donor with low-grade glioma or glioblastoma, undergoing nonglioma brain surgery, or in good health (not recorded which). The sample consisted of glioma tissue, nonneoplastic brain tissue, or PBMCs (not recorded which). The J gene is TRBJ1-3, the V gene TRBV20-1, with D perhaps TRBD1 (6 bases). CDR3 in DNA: TGCAGTGCTAGAGGGGGGGCCTACTCTGGAAACACCATATATTTT. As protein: CSARGGAYSGNTIYF.